The source of this T cell receptor beta chain is a study of blood T cells in healthy people across ages. Then a second PCR, running roughly 7 to 11 cycles, was carried out with a sample-barcoded 5' primer and a J-beta primer mix. Using its own MiXCR run on the 5' RACE reads, TCRdb lists one record per CDR3 protein. The table shows 600,000 to 1,000,000 distinct CDR3 sequences, with roughly 25% occurring only once. This CDR3 has 14 residues. Germline assignment: CDR1 LGHNA and CDR2 YSLEER. V lost 4 bases, J lost 4 bases, and 11 bases lay in between. These data also formed part of another study, on T cells of mothers and their children. That work states: Over 9.5 million TCR beta CDR3 reads were obtained from each mother, and about 2.9 million from each child.

V and J are TRBV4-3 and TRBJ1-3; D call uncertain. The sequence was obtained from a boy younger than 18 in good health. Specimen: blood. The CDR3 spells CASSPGRAGNTIYF. CDR3 sequence (DNA): TGCGCCAGCAGCCCGGGGAGGGCCGGAAACACCATATATTTT.